One sample yielded the 28 T cell receptor beta chains listed below, sequenced in a study of T cells after yellow fever vaccination. Using its own MiXCR run on the 5' RACE reads, TCRdb lists one record per CDR3 protein. Of around 360,000 distinct CDR3 sequences listed, around 10% are singletons. The source was PBMCs, collected on the day of the first yellow fever vaccination. The receptors here all came from a man younger than 30 who received the YFV17D yellow fever vaccine.

This clonotype has only a few counts. The chain combines TRBV12-3 or TRBV12-4 with TRBJ2-1; a weak D match, TRBD1 (5 bases). CDR3 length: 13 amino acids. Trimming removed 4 bases from V and 6 bases from J, with 10 bases in between. CDR3 DNA sequence: TGTGCCAGCAGTTATGGGGCCACCAATGAGCAGTTCTTC. Protein: CASSYGATNEQFF.

This chain uses TRBV11-1 with TRBJ2-2, with D perhaps matching TRBD1 (6 bases). V lost 5 bases and J 2 bases, leaving 18 bases between the germline ends. CDR1 is SGHAT, CDR2 FQDESV, per germline (reference sequence). This CDR3 spans 17 amino acids. This CDR3 reads CASSLGRGMVNTGELFF. The CDR3 DNA sequence: TGTGCCAGCAGCCTCGGCAGGGGAATGGTAAACACCGGGGAGCTGTTTTTT.

This clonotype was found a few times. The V gene is TRBV4-3, the J gene TRBJ1-2; D is ambiguous. The germline V gene encodes CDR1 LGHNA and CDR2 YSLEER. Trimming took off 3 bases at V and 7 bases at J, with 15 bases between the two ends. The length of the CDR3 is 14 residues. Here the CDR3 reads CASSHTEPRGGYTF. The CDR3 coding sequence is TGCGCCAGCAGCCACACCGAACCTCGGGGTGGCTACACCTTC.

Only a few counts were recorded for this clonotype. The chain has TRBV3-1 and TRBJ1-2; 8 bases are a match to TRBD1. Trimming at V came to 2 bases and at J to 8 bases, leaving 1 base not matched to a gene. The germline V gene has CDR1 LGHDT and CDR2 YNNKEL (reference sequence). CDR3 size: 12 residues. Here the CDR3 reads CASSQRDRGYTF. CDR3 DNA sequence: TGTGCCAGCAGCCAACGGGACAGGGGCTACACCTTC.

This clonotype was detected a few times. The J gene is TRBJ1-6, the V gene TRBV18; possibly TRBD1 for D (6 bases). Germline-derived CDR1 and CDR2 are KGHSH and LQKENI. The CDR3 runs 15 residues. With 6 bases removed from V and 10 bases from J, the gap between germline ends came to 19 bases. Written as DNA, the CDR3 is TGTGCCAGCTCCCAACAGGGACAACGTACCTCACCCCTCCACTTT. Protein: CASSQQGQRTSPLHF. Based on the CDR3 plus reference TRBV18 and TRBJ1-6, the full variable domain is NAGVMQNPRHLVRRRGQEARLRCSPMKGHSHVYWYRQLPEEGLKFMVYLQKENIIDESGMPKERFSAEFPKEGPSILRIQQVVRGDSAAYFCASSQQGQRTSPLHFGNGTRLTVT.

In its sample, this clonotype was seen a few times. This chain links TRBV20-1 with TRBJ2-7; 10 bases are a match to TRBD1. Germline CDR1 reads DFQATT; CDR2 reads SNEGSKA (reference sequence). This CDR3 is built from 16 residues. V was pared by 4 bases and J by 6 bases, with 15 bases of the junction left unmatched. CDR3 in DNA: TGCAGTGCTATCAGACCGACAGGGGGCAAAAGGGGCGAGCAGTACTTC. It specifies CSAIRPTGGKRGEQYF.

Details on this clonotype: Relative to the germline gene, one junction end is altered; a read error may explain this. The gene calls are TRBV5-1 and TRBJ2-2; the D is unclear. CDR3 length: 14 amino acids. CDR1 is SGHRS and CDR2 is YFSETQ in the germline V gene. For the CDR3, the DNA is TGCGCCTGCAGCTTGGGGATGGGTCCCGGGGAGCTGTTTTTT. It yields the protein CACSLGMGPGELFF. The full variable domain, with the rest looked up from reference TRBV5-1 and TRBJ2-2, is KAGVTQTPRYLIKTRGQQVTLSCSPISGHRSVSWYQQTPGQGLQFLFEYFSETQRNKGNFPGRFSGRQFSNSRSEMNVSTLELGDSALYLCACSLGMGPGELFFGEGSRLTVL.

This clonotype was detected only a few times. The chain links TRBV3-1 to TRBJ1-2; no definite D call. V lost 1 base and J lost 5, with 11 bases in between. The length of the CDR3 is 14 residues. In germline, CDR1 is LGHDT, CDR2 YNNKEL (reference sequence). The CDR3 DNA is TGTGCCAGCAGCCAAGTGTTAGGAAGTTATGGCTACACCTTC. Amino acids: CASSQVLGSYGYTF.

The chain recombines TRBV7-2 with TRBJ1-2; D unresolved. The length of the CDR3 is 12 residues. V lost 4 bases, J lost 8 bases, and 11 bases lay in between. The germline CDR1 and CDR2 sequences are SGHTA and FQGNSA. The CDR3 sequence is CASSSDAGGYTF. CDR3 sequence (DNA): TGTGCCAGCAGCTCAGACGCTGGGGGCTACACCTTC.

The V and J genes are TRBV21-1 and TRBJ2-1; the table's D gene call, TRBD1, was not cross checked with the DNA. TRBV21-1 is flagged as a pseudogene. This CDR3 contains 16 residues. CDR3 nucleotide sequence: TGTGCCAGCAGCAAAGAGAACCGGGCTGGCTGCAATGAGCAGTTCTTC. It translates to CASSKENRAGCNEQFF.

This clonotype was recorded a few times. V gene TRBV5-1 combines with J gene TRBJ2-7; perhaps TRBD2 as D (7 bases). V lost 2 bases and J 4 bases, leaving 16 bases between the germline ends. CDR3 size: 15 residues. Per the germline V gene, CDR1 is SGHRS and CDR2 is YFSETQ. CDR3 residues: CASSLTAGAGYEQYF. In nucleotides, the CDR3 is TGCGCCAGCAGCTTAACCGCGGGGGCTGGGTACGAGCAGTACTTC. The full variable domain, rest sourced from reference TRBV5-1 and TRBJ2-7, is KAGVTQTPRYLIKTRGQQVTLSCSPISGHRSVSWYQQTPGQGLQFLFEYFSETQRNKGNFPGRFSGRQFSNSRSEMNVSTLELGDSALYLCASSLTAGAGYEQYFGPGTRLTVT.

The rearrangement joins TRBV25-1 to TRBJ2-7, with D possibly matching TRBD1 (5 bases). Germline loops: CDR1 MGHDK, CDR2 SYGVNS. The germline V and J ends were trimmed by 5 bases and 6 bases, with 14 bases remaining between them. This CDR3 region has 13 residues. CDR3 bases: TGTGCCAGCAGTTCCGGACAAATGGGCGAGCAGTACGTC. It is translated as CASSSGQMGEQYV.

This clonotype has a handful of counts. This chain joins TRBV18 and TRBJ1-2; 7 nucleotides line up with TRBD1. From germline, CDR1 is KGHSH and CDR2 LQKENI. The trim removed 4 bases at V and 4 bases at J, leaving 12 bases unmatched. The CDR3 is made up of 16 amino acids. This CDR3 reads CASSQVGQRESYGYTF. As DNA, the CDR3 is TGTGCCAGCTCACAAGTGGGACAGAGAGAAAGCTATGGCTACACCTTC.

This clonotype has a handful of counts. This sequence joins TRBV7-3 and TRBJ2-3, with TRBD2 matching over 7 bases. The CDR3 is 13 amino acids. The V segment lost 8 bases and the J segment 3 bases; nucleotides outside the gene matches: 5. Germline V lookup: CDR1 SGHTA, CDR2 FQGTGA. This CDR3 reads CASREEMTDTQYF. The CDR3 DNA follows: TGTGCCAGCCGGGAGGAGATGACAGATACGCAGTATTTT. Full variable domain (remainder filled in from reference TRBV7-3 and TRBJ2-3): GAGVSQTPSNKVTEKGKYVELRCDPISGHTALYWYRQSLGQGPEFLIYFQGTGAADDSGLPNDRFFAVRPEGSVSTLKIQRTERGDSAVYLCASREEMTDTQYFGPGTRLTVL.

The chain recombines TRBV3-1 with TRBJ2-3, with a weak D call TRBD2 (6 bases). The V end lost 1 base, the J end lost 2 bases, and 13 bases lay between the germline ends. The CDR3 extends over 16 amino acids. Germline values: CDR1 LGHDT, CDR2 YNNKEL (reference sequence). As DNA, the CDR3 is TGTGCCAGCAGCCAAGCTTGGAGCGGGCCCACAGATACGCAGTATTTT. Its protein product is CASSQAWSGPTDTQYF.

This clonotype was counted only a few times. The chain couples TRBV5-1 to TRBJ1-4, with D possibly matching TRBD1 (6 bases). Trimming pared 4 bases from V and 7 bases from J, leaving 17 bases between. The germline V gene has CDR1 SGHRS and CDR2 YFSETQ. The CDR3 spans 15 residues. CDR3 sequence (DNA): TGCGCCAGCAGCACCTCACAGGGTAGGAGTGAAAAACTGTTTTTT. Its protein product is CASSTSQGRSEKLFF.

The chain employs TRBV3-1 and TRBJ1-2; D not resolved. There are 14 residues in the CDR3. Germline values: CDR1 LGHDT, CDR2 YNNKEL (reference sequence). With 4 bases removed from V and 1 base from J, the gap between germline ends came to 10 bases. CDR3 sequence: CASSLLKVNYGYTF. The DNA of the CDR3 is TGTGCCAGCAGCCTGCTAAAGGTTAACTATGGCTACACCTTC.

The chain combines TRBV7-2 with TRBJ2-1; 9 bases map to TRBD1. In germline, CDR1 is SGHTA, CDR2 FQGNSA. The CDR3 is 13 residues long. V lost 5 bases and J lost 7; bases outside the gene matches: 3. CDR3 sequence: CASSRQGGNEQFF. CDR3 coding DNA: TGTGCCAGCAGCAGACAGGGGGGGAATGAGCAGTTCTTC.

This clonotype was observed a handful of times. The chain carries TRBV7-3 and TRBJ2-7; 9 bases agree with TRBD1. The CDR3 covers 15 residues. Per the germline V gene, CDR1 is SGHTA and CDR2 is FQGTGA. The V segment lost 5 bases and the J segment 4 bases; nucleotides outside the gene matches: 9. The chain's CDR3 is CASSPSGTGMYEQYF. CDR3 DNA: TGTGCCAGCAGCCCTTCCGGGACAGGGATGTACGAGCAGTACTTC.

The genes are TRBV5-6 and TRBJ2-1; D not resolved. The CDR3 is made up of 11 amino acids. Looked up from germline, CDR1 is SGHDT and CDR2 is YYEEEE. V lost 4 bases to trimming and J lost 5 bases, with 4 bases between them. The CDR3 spells CASSTDNEQFF. CDR3 coding DNA: TGTGCCAGCAGCACTGACAATGAGCAGTTCTTC.

This clonotype was counted between two and nine times. The chain employs TRBV12-3 or TRBV12-4 and TRBJ2-3; D unresolved. V lost 6 bases and J lost 6, with 16 bases in between. The CDR3 totals 14 residues. CDR3 DNA sequence: TGTGCCAGCAGGCCTTCCGTAGCATTGGATACGCAGTATTTT. It is translated as CASRPSVALDTQYF.

The chain recombines TRBV4-1 with TRBJ2-1, with 10 bases lining up with TRBD2. Germline V lookup: CDR1 MGHRA, CDR2 YSYEKL. The trim removed 3 bases at V and 3 bases at J, leaving 5 bases unmatched. The CDR3 is 16 amino acids. CDR3 DNA sequence: TGCGCCAGCAGCCATTACGCTAGCGGGGGCTACAATGAGCAGTTCTTC. Its translation is CASSHYASGGYNEQFF.

A few counts support this clonotype. The CDR3 DNA is TGCAGTGCTAGGGCAACCAGCCGGGAGACCCAGTACTTC. This sequence encodes CSARATSRETQYF. V is TRBV20-1 and J is TRBJ2-5; no clear D gene. Germline CDR1 reads DFQATT; CDR2 reads SNEGSKA (reference sequence). Trimming took 3 bases from V and 5 from J, leaving 13 bases between them. The CDR3 totals 13 residues.

This CDR3 is CASSLGTGGDEQFF. CDR3 coding DNA: TGCGCCAGCAGCTTGGGGACAGGGGGCGATGAGCAGTTCTTC. J is TRBJ2-1 and V is TRBV5-1; 11 nucleotides match TRBD1. The J segment lost 8 bases and the V segment lost 0 bases, leaving 1 base of the junction unmatched. The germline V gene has CDR1 SGHRS and CDR2 YFSETQ. The CDR3 has 14 amino acids. Full variable domain (remainder filled in from reference TRBV5-1 and TRBJ2-1): KAGVTQTPRYLIKTRGQQVTLSCSPISGHRSVSWYQQTPGQGLQFLFEYFSETQRNKGNFPGRFSGRQFSNSRSEMNVSTLELGDSALYLCASSLGTGGDEQFFGPGTRLTVL.

This sequence joins TRBV10-3 and TRBJ2-2; D perhaps matches TRBD2 (6 bases). CDR1 is ENHRY and CDR2 is SYGVKD in the germline V gene. V dropped 8 bases and J dropped 4 bases, with 11 bases sitting between them. The CDR3 loop spans 13 amino acids. CDR3 region: CAIGRTRTGELFF. The CDR3 DNA follows: TGTGCCATCGGGAGGACTCGCACCGGGGAGCTGTTTTTT.

This clonotype was counted a few times. The gene calls are TRBV12-3 or TRBV12-4 and TRBJ2-7; D might be TRBD2 (6 bases). Trimming left V 5 bases short and J 6 bases short, with 8 bases between. CDR3 size: 11 residues. This CDR3 reads CASSRAGEQYF. For the CDR3, the DNA is TGTGCCAGCAGTCGAGCGGGCGAGCAGTACTTC.

This clonotype has only a few counts. The chain combines TRBV3-1 with TRBJ2-7; TRBD1 aligns across 10 bases. Germline CDR1 is LGHDT and CDR2 is YNNKEL (reference sequence). This CDR3 is built from 15 residues. V lost 4 bases, J lost 4 bases, and 7 bases stayed unmatched. For the CDR3, the DNA is TGTGCCAGCAGCCCCGGGGACAGGGGCTTTTACGAGCAGTACTTC. The encoded protein is CASSPGDRGFYEQYF.

The J gene is TRBJ2-5, the V gene TRBV14; maybe TRBD1 (6 bases). CDR3 length: 18 amino acids. The V gene's germline CDR1 is SGHDN and CDR2 FVKESK. V was trimmed by 0 bases and J by 2 bases, leaving 19 bases between them. Written as DNA, the CDR3 is TGTGCCAGCAGCCAAGAAAATTGGCCAGGGGCGAGACAAGAGACCCAGTACTTC. Its protein is CASSQENWPGARQETQYF. The full variable domain, its missing parts supplied by reference TRBV14 and TRBJ2-5, is EAGVTQFPSHSVIEKGQTVTLRCDPISGHDNLYWYRRVMGKEIKFLLHFVKESKQDESGMPNNRFLAERTGGTYSTLKVQPAELEDSGVYFCASSQENWPGARQETQYFGPGTRLLVL.